This entry features one T cell receptor beta chain sequence. Sequence at one end of the junction differs from germline and may be a read error. Produced via immunoSEQ multiplex PCR; TCRdb's table is partial and in-frame only. The sample contains some 660,000 clones, about 87% of which appear only once. This sample is part of a study of shared T cell receptors in the human thymus. This CDR3 is 14 amino acids long. The germline gives CDR1 SGHRS, CDR2 YFSETQ. Another study also made use of these data, one on human thymus T cells. That investigation notes: Corrective surgery for congenital heart defects was being performed on the healthy Finnish infants who were the donors. Resections were taken during corrective heart surgery, and the thymus tissue came from these. An apparent bias in V and J gene usage was seen in thymic and blood repertoires. Related research reported highly overlapping thymic repertoires among unrelated individuals.

V is TRBV5-1 and J is TRBJ2-7, with D tentatively TRBD2 (6 bases). The TCR was taken from a boy in the first two years of life with a congenital heart defect. Material for sequencing was thymocytes. The CDR3 coding sequence is TGCGCCAGCAGCTTGGGGGACTTAACCTACGAGCAGTGCTTC. It translates to CASSLGDLTYEQCF.